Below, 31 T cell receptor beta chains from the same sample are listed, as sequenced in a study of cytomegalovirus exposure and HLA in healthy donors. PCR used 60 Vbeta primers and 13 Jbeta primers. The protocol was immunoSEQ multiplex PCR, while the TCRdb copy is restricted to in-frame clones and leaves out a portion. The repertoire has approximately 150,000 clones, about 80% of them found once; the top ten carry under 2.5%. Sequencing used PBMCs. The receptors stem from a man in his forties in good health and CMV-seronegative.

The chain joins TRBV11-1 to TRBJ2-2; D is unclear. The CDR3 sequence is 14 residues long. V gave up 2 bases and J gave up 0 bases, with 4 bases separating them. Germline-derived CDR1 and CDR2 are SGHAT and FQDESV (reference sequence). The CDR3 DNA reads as TGTGCCAGCAGCTTATCAGCGAACACCGGGGAGCTGTTTTTT. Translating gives CASSLSANTGELFF.

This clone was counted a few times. The CDR3, as DNA: TGTGCCAGTAGCGACGCCCGGGGATCCTCCACAGATACGCAGTATTTT. It is translated as CASSDARGSSTDTQYF. The V call is TRBV19, the J call TRBJ2-3; possible D gene TRBD2, 5 bases. V was pared by 6 bases and J by 2 bases, with 18 bases between. Germline CDR1 and CDR2: LNHDA and SQIVND (reference sequence). This CDR3 has 16 residues.

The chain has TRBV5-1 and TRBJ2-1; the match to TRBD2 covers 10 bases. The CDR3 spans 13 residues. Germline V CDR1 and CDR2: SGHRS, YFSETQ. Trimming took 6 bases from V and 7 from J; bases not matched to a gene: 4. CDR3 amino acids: CASTSSGRNEQFF. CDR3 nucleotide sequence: TGCGCCAGCACCTCTAGCGGGAGAAATGAGCAGTTCTTC.

CDR3 sequence: CASSLPGASGDYEQYF. The CDR3 DNA is TGTGCCAGCAGCTTGCCAGGTGCTAGCGGGGACTACGAGCAGTACTTC. This chain uses TRBV5-4 with TRBJ2-7, with TRBD2 matching 9 bases. Germline V lookup: CDR1 SGHNT, CDR2 YYREEE (reference sequence). V lost 1 base to trimming and J lost 3 bases; unmatched junction nucleotides: 8. There are 16 residues in the CDR3.

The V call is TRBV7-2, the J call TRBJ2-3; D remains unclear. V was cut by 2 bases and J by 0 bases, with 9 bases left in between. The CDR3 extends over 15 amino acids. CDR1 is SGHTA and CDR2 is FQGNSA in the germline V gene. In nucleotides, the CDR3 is TGTGCCAGCAGCTTATCCCAGGTGAGCACAGATACGCAGTATTTT. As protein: CASSLSQVSTDTQYF.

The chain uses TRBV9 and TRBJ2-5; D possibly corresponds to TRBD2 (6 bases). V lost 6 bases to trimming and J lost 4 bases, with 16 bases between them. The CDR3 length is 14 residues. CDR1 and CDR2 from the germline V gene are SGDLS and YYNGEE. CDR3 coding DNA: TGTGCCAGCACCCCTACCCCGGGACTAGAGACCCAGTACTTC. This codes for CASTPTPGLETQYF.

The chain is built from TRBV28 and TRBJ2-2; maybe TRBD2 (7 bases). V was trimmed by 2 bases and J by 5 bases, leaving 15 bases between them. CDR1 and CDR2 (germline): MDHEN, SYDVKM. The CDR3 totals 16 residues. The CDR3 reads CASSLGGGGTTGELFF. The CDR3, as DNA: TGTGCCAGCAGTTTAGGAGGGGGGGGTACAACCGGGGAGCTGTTTTTT.

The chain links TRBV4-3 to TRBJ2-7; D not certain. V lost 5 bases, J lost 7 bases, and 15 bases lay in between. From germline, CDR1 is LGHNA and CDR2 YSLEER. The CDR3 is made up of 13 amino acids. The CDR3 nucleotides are TGCGCCAGCAGCGCTCGACTTGGATGGGAGCAGTACTTC. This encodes CASSARLGWEQYF.

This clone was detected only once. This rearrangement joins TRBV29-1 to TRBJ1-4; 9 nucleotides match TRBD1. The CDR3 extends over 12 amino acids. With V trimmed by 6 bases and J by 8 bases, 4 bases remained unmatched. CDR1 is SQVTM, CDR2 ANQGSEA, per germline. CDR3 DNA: TGCAGCGTCCGACAGGGGGGGGAAAAACTGTTTTTT. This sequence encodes CSVRQGGEKLFF.

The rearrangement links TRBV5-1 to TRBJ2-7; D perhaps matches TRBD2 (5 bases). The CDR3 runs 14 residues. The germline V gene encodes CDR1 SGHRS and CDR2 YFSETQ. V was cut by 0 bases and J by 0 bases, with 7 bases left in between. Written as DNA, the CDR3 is TGCGCCAGCAGCTTGGAGCTAGCCTCCTACGAGCAGTACTTC. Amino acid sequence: CASSLELASYEQYF. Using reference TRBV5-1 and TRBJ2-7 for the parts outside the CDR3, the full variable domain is KAGVTQTPRYLIKTRGQQVTLSCSPISGHRSVSWYQQTPGQGLQFLFEYFSETQRNKGNFPGRFSGRQFSNSRSEMNVSTLELGDSALYLCASSLELASYEQYFGPGTRLTVT.

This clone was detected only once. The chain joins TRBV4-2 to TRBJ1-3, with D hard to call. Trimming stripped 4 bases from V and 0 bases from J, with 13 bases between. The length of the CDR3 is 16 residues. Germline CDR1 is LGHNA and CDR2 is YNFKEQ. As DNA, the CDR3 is TGTGCCAGCAGCCCCAACAGCGGGAGCTCTGGAAACACCATATATTTT. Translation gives CASSPNSGSSGNTIYF.

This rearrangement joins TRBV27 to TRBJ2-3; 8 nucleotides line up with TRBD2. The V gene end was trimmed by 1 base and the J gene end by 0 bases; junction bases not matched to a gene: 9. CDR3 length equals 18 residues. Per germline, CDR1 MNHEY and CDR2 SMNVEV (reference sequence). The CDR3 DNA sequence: TGTGCCAGCAGTTTATTAGCGGGAAATACTTTTAGCACAGATACGCAGTATTTT. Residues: CASSLLAGNTFSTDTQYF.

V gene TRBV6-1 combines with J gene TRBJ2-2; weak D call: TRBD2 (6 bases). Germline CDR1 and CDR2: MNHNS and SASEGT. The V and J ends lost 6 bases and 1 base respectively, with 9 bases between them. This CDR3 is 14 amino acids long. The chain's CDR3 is CASREGGNTGELFF. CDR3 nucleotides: TGTGCCAGCAGGGAGGGCGGGAACACCGGGGAGCTGTTTTTT.

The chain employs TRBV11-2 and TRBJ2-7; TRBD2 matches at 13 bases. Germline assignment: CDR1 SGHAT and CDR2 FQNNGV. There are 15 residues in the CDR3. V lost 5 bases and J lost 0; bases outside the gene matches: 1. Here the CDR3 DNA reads TGTGCCAGCAGCAGACTAGCGGGAGGCTCCTACGAGCAGTACTTC. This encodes CASSRLAGGSYEQYF. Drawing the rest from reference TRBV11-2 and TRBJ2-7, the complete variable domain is EAGVAQSPRYKIIEKRQSVAFWCNPISGHATLYWYQQILGQGPKLLIQFQNNGVVDDSQLPKDRFSAERLKGVDSTLKIQPAKLEDSAVYLCASSRLAGGSYEQYFGPGTRLTVT.

CDR3 bases: TGTGCCAGCAGCTTAGTTGGGGGCGGTCAGCCCCAGCATTTT. Amino acid sequence: CASSLVGGGQPQHF. V is TRBV11-2 and J is TRBJ1-5, with D possibly TRBD1 on 6 matching bases. The CDR3 covers 14 residues. Per the germline V gene, CDR1 is SGHAT and CDR2 is FQNNGV. The V gene lost 1 base and the J gene lost 6 bases, with 10 bases spanning the gap.

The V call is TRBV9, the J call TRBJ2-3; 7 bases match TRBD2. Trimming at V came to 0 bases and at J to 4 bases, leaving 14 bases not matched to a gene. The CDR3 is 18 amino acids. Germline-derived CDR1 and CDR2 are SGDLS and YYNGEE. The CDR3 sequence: CASSVDTWGGLLADTQYF. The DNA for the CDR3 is TGTGCCAGCAGCGTAGATACGTGGGGAGGGCTCCTCGCAGATACGCAGTATTTT.

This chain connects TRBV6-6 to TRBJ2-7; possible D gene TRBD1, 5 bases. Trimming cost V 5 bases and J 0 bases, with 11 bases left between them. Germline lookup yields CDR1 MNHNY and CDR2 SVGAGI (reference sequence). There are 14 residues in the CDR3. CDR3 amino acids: CASSGWGDSYEQYF. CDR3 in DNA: TGTGCCAGCAGTGGGTGGGGCGACTCCTACGAGCAGTACTTC.

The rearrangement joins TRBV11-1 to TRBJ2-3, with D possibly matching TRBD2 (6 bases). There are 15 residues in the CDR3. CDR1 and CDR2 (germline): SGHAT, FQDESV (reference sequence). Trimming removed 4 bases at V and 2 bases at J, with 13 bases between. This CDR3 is CASSSWTTNTDTQYF. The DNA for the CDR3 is TGTGCCAGCAGCTCCTGGACTACAAACACAGATACGCAGTATTTT.

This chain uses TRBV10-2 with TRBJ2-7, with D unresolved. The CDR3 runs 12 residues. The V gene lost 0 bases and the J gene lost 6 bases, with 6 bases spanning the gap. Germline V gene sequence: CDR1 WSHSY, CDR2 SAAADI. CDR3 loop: CASSESPIEQYF. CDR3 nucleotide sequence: TGCGCCAGCAGTGAGTCCCCTATCGAGCAGTACTTC.

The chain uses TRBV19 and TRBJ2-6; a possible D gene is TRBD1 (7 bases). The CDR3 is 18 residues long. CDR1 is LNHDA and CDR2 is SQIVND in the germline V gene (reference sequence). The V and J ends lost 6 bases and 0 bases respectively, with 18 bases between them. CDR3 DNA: TGTGCCAGTAGCCCGACAGGGCGGGGTCACTCTGGGGCCAACGTCCTGACTTTC. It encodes CASSPTGRGHSGANVLTF.

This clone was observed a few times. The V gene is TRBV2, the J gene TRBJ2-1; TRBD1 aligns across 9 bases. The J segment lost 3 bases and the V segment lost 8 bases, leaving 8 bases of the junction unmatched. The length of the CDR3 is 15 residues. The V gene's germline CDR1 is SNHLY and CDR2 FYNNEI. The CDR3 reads CASASGTGSYNEQFF. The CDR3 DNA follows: TGTGCCAGCGCTTCCGGGACAGGGAGCTACAATGAGCAGTTCTTC.

CDR3 sequence reads: CASSYTHLASVDEQFF. DNA for the CDR3: TGTGCCAGCAGTTACACCCACCTAGCATCGGTGGATGAGCAGTTCTTC. The chain combines TRBV6-5 with TRBJ2-1; tentatively, D is TRBD2 (5 bases). Germline CDR1 MNHEY, CDR2 SVGAGI. Trimming took 2 bases from V and 8 from J, leaving 19 bases between them. This CDR3 contains 16 residues.

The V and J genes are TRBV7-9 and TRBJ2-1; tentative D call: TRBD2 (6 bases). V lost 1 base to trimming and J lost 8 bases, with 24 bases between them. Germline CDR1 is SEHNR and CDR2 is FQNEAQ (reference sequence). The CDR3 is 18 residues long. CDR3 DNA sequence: TGTGCCAGCAGCTTAGTAGTCTTTATCGGGGGAAGGGAGGATGAGCAGTTCTTC. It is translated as CASSLVVFIGGREDEQFF.

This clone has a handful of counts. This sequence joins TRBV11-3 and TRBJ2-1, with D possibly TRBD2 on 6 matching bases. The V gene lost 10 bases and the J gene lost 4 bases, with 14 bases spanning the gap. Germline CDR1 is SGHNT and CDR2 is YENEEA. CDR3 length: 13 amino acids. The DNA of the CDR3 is TGTGCCACCACGGGAGAAAGATACAATGAGCAGTTCTTC. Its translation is CATTGERYNEQFF.

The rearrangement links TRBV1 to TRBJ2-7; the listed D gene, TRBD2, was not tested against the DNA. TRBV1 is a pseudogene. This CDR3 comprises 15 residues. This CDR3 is CTSSSPRIRTYEQYF. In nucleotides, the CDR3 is TGCACCAGCAGCTCACCCCGAATTAGAACCTACGAGCAGTACTTC.

The CDR3 bases are TGTGCCAGCAGCTTGATGCGTGGACAGGGACGCCCCATGAACACTGAAGCTTTCTTT. Amino acid sequence: CASSLMRGQGRPMNTEAFF. The V call is TRBV11-2, the J call TRBJ1-1; 8 nucleotides line up with TRBD1. The CDR3 consists of 19 residues. Germline CDR1 is SGHAT and CDR2 is FQNNGV. The V and J ends lost 3 bases and 0 bases, in that order; junction bases with no gene match: 15.

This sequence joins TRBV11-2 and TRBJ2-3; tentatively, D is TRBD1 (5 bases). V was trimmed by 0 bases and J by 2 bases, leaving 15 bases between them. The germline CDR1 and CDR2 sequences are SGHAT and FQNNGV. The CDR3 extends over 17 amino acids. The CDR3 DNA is TGTGCCAGCAGCTTAGACCTGAGTGGGGCCCTCACAGATACGCAGTATTTT. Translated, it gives CASSLDLSGALTDTQYF.

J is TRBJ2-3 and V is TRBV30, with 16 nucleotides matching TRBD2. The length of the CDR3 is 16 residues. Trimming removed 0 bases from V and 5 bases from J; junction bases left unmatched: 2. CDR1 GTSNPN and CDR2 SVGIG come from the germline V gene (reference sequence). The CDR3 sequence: CAWSVGLAGGGDTQYF. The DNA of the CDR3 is TGTGCCTGGAGTGTGGGACTAGCGGGAGGGGGAGATACGCAGTATTTT.

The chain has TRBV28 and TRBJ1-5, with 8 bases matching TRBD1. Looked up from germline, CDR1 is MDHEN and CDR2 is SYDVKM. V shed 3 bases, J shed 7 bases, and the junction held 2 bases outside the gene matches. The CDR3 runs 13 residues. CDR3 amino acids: CASSFRGHQPQHF. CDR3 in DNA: TGTGCCAGCAGTTTCAGGGGGCACCAGCCCCAGCATTTT.

The CDR3 sequence is CASSPDQTGTYEQYF. CDR3 nucleotide sequence: TGCGCCAGCAGCCCAGACCAGACAGGGACCTACGAGCAGTACTTC. V and J are TRBV4-1 and TRBJ2-7; TRBD1 agrees at 7 bases. The CDR3 is 15 residues long. Germline loops: CDR1 MGHRA, CDR2 YSYEKL. V shed 4 bases and J 2 bases; nucleotides not matched to a gene: 8.

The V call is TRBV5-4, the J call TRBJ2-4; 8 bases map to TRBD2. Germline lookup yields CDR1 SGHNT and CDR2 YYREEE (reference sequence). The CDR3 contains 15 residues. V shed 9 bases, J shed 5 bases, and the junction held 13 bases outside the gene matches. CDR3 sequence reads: CATELGGGRENIQYF. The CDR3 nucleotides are TGTGCCACCGAGCTCGGGGGGGGTCGTGAAAACATTCAGTACTTC.